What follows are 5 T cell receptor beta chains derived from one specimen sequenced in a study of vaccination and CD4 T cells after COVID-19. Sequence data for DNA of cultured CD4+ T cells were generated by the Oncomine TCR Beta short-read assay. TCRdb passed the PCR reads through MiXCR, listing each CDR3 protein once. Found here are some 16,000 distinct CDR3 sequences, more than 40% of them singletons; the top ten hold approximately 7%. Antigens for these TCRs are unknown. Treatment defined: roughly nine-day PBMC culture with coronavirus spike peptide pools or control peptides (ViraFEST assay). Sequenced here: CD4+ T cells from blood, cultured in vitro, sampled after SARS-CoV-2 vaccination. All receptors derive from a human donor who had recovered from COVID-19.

The CDR3 region is CASREPGTEAFF. As DNA, the CDR3 is TGTGCCAGCAGAGAACCAGGGACTGAAGCTTTCTTT. J is TRBJ1-1 and V is TRBV12-3 or TRBV12-4, with D perhaps matching TRBD1 (5 bases). Trimming stripped 6 bases from V and 5 bases from J, with 10 bases between. The CDR3 sequence is 12 residues long.

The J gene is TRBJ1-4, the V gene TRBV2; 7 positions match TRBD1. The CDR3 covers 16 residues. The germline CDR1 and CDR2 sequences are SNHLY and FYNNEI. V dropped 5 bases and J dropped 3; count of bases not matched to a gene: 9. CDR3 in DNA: TGTGCCAGCAGTTCCGACAGGGAGGGAGCTAATGAAAAACTGTTTTTT. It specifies CASSSDREGANEKLFF.

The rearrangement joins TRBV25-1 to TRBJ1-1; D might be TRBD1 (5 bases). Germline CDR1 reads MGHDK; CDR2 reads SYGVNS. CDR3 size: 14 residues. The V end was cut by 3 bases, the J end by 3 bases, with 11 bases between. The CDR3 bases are TGTGCCAGCAGTGACGGGGGGATCGACACTGAAGCTTTCTTT. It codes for CASSDGGIDTEAFF.

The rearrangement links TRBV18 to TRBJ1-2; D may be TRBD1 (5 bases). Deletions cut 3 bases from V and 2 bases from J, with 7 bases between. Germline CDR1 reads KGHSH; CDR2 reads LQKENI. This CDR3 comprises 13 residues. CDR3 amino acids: CASSPDKNYGYTF. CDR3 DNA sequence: TGTGCCAGCTCACCGGACAAGAACTATGGCTACACCTTC.

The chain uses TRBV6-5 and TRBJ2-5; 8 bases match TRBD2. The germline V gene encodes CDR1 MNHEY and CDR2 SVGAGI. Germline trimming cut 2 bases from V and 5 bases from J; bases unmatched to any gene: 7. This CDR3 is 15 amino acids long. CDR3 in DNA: TGTGCCAGCAGTTACAGAGGGACTAGTCTCGAGACCCAGTACTTC. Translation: CASSYRGTSLETQYF.